This T cell receptor beta chain was sequenced for a study of T cells in Graves' hyperthyroidism and ophthalmopathy. General study points: Most thyroid clonotypes expanded above 0.001 were also detected in blood.

Clinical symptoms, serum thyroxine and TRAb, thyroid ultrasound and orbital computed tomography together formed the diagnostic basis. V gave up 7 bases and J gave up 6 bases, with 18 bases separating them. Per germline, CDR1 SGHAT and CDR2 FQNNGV. This CDR3 spans 14 amino acids. RNA transcripts served as the template for amplifying TCR beta CDR3 regions. The HTBI primer set served for first-round RT-PCR of the TCR CDR3. TCRdb processed the multiplex PCR reads anew with MiXCR; each CDR3 protein has one entry. The sample holds 540,000 or so distinct CDR3 sequences, about a sixth seen once. This clonotype was seen ten or more times. Its antigen is still unknown.

The rearrangement uses TRBV11-2 and TRBJ2-5; D ambiguous. This TCR derives from a woman aged 25 to 45 with Graves' hyperthyroidism. Sample: blood. CDR3 region: CASTDVVMAQTQYF. CDR3 nucleotide sequence: TGTGCCAGCACTGACGTAGTTATGGCCCAGACCCAGTACTTC.